One and the same sample provided the 27 T cell receptor beta chains below, sequenced in a study of graft-versus-host responses after intestinal transplantation (dated by TCRdb to the early 2020s). Libraries were made using the immunoSEQ multiplex PCR assay. TCRdb obtained this table from immuneACCESS and retained in-frame rearrangements with V and J assigned. These tables miss some clones; where compared with another copy, unresolved V genes account for less than half of the shortfall, and the remainder is unexplained. The sample data list fewer than 30,000 clones, and 85% to 95% of these were observed just once. The ten most abundant clones make up 0.5% to 0.6% of the sample. The sequencing used PBMCs, collected 18 days after transplant. The receptor source for this set is a human patient who received an intestinal transplant, so some T cells may come from the graft donor.

This rearrangement joins TRBV11-2 to TRBJ2-2; TRBD2 is a possible D gene (5 bases). The CDR3 runs 17 residues. Germline CDR1 and CDR2: SGHAT and FQNNGV. V lost 2 bases, J lost 5 bases, and 18 bases lay in between. CDR3 sequence reads: CASSLFRGYGKTGELFF. The CDR3 DNA reads as TGTGCCAGCAGCTTATTCCGGGGTTACGGGAAGACCGGGGAGCTGTTTTTT.

This clone was found once. The genes are TRBV5-6 and TRBJ1-1; TRBD1 matches at 9 bases. The CDR3 extends over 15 amino acids. The germline CDR1 and CDR2 sequences are SGHDT and YYEEEE. J lost 1 base, V lost 4 bases, and 5 bases had no gene match. CDR3 in amino acids: CASSPGQGPNTEAFF. The CDR3 DNA reads TGTGCCAGCAGCCCTGGACAGGGGCCGAACACTGAAGCTTTCTTT.

The chain links TRBV5-1 to TRBJ2-1, with TRBD2 matching 9 bases. The CDR3 runs 15 residues. V was clipped by 4 bases and J by 1 base; unmatched bases: 3. In germline, CDR1 is SGHRS, CDR2 YFSETQ. CDR3 loop: CASSVAGDSYNEQFF. DNA for the CDR3: TGCGCCAGCAGCGTAGCGGGAGATTCCTACAATGAGCAGTTCTTC.

This chain connects TRBV10-3 to TRBJ1-5; D ambiguous. Germline CDR1 is ENHRY and CDR2 is SYGVKD. V was pared by 3 bases and J by 6 bases, with 9 bases between. The CDR3 consists of 13 residues. The DNA of the CDR3 is TGTGCCATCAGTGAACGGACGAGTCAGCCCCAGCATTTT. It codes for CAISERTSQPQHF.

J is TRBJ1-2 and V is TRBV5-3; D not resolved. TRBV5-3 is known as an ORF, though its function is uncertain. This CDR3 contains 17 residues. Trimming removed 4 bases at V and 0 bases at J, with 19 bases between. DNA of the CDR3: TGTGCCAGAAGCAATAAAACTCAGGCGCATACTAACTATGGCTACACCTTC. It is translated as CARSNKTQAHTNYGYTF.

V is TRBV29-1 and J is TRBJ2-1, with TRBD2 identical over 7 bases. V lost 2 bases to trimming and J lost 7 bases; unmatched junction nucleotides: 11. Germline CDR1 reads SQVTM; CDR2 reads ANQGSEA. The length of the CDR3 is 15 residues. In DNA form, the CDR3 reads TGCAGCGTTGAAAACGGTGAGCGGGGATGGAATGAGCAGTTCTTC. It specifies CSVENGERGWNEQFF.

The chain has TRBV30 and TRBJ1-2; unclear D gene. From germline, CDR1 is GTSNPN and CDR2 SVGIG (reference sequence). There are 13 residues in the CDR3. V lost 0 bases, J lost 2 bases, and 7 bases lay in between. The CDR3 sequence is CAWSVYGNYGYTF. For the CDR3, the DNA is TGTGCCTGGAGTGTATACGGAAACTATGGCTACACCTTC.

The chain links TRBV9 to TRBJ1-5; possibly TRBD1 for D (5 bases). Trimming stripped 3 bases from V and 4 bases from J, with 14 bases between. Germline V lookup: CDR1 SGDLS, CDR2 YYNGEE. The CDR3 has 15 amino acids. The CDR3 loop reads CASSGGVVGNQPQHF. DNA for the CDR3: TGTGCCAGCAGCGGGGGGGTGGTGGGAAATCAGCCCCAGCATTTT.

V and J are TRBV5-4 and TRBJ2-1, with 10 bases identical to TRBD2. Trimming took 7 bases from V and 2 from J; bases not matched to a gene: 0. This CDR3 is built from 13 residues. Germline loops: CDR1 SGHNT, CDR2 YYREEE (reference sequence). CDR3 coding DNA: TGTGCCAGCGGGACTAGCGCCTACAATGAGCAGTTCTTC. Its translation: CASGTSAYNEQFF. The full variable domain, completed using reference TRBV5-4 and TRBJ2-1, is ETGVTQSPTHLIKTRGQQVTLRCSSQSGHNTVSWYQQALGQGPQFIFQYYREEENGRGNFPPRFSGLQFPNYSSELNVNALELDDSALYLCASGTSAYNEQFFGPGTRLTVL.

The chain uses TRBV2 and TRBJ2-7; 10 positions agree with TRBD2. The CDR3 consists of 15 residues. The J segment lost 5 bases and the V segment lost 11 bases, leaving 15 bases of the junction unmatched. Germline V lookup: CDR1 SNHLY, CDR2 FYNNEI. CDR3 region: CAGRESSGGPHEQYF. CDR3 sequence (DNA): TGTGCCGGTAGAGAGTCTAGCGGGGGTCCCCACGAGCAGTACTTC.

V is TRBV6-1 and J is TRBJ2-2; no clear D gene. Trimming cost V 6 bases and J 0 bases, with 5 bases left between them. The CDR3 covers 13 residues. Germline CDR1 reads MNHNS; CDR2 reads SASEGT. CDR3 sequence reads: CASSTPNTGELFF. The CDR3 DNA reads as TGTGCCAGCAGCACACCGAACACCGGGGAGCTGTTTTTT.

The chain uses TRBV30 and TRBJ2-7; perhaps TRBD1 as D (6 bases). Germline V gives CDR1 GTSNPN, CDR2 SVGIG (reference sequence). The length of the CDR3 is 15 residues. V lost 3 bases and J 2 bases, leaving 17 bases between the germline ends. Written as DNA, the CDR3 is TGTGCCTGGAGACTAACCCATCAGGGGACCTACGAGCAGTACTTC. Protein: CAWRLTHQGTYEQYF.

The chain uses TRBV7-9 and TRBJ1-6, with 7 bases lining up with TRBD1. CDR1 is SEHNR and CDR2 is FQNEAQ in the germline V gene (reference sequence). The junction had 6 bases not matched to a gene; V was cut back by 4 bases and J by 0 bases. The CDR3 runs to 17 residues. The CDR3 is CASSSGQDRSYNSPLHF. The CDR3 coding sequence is TGTGCCAGCAGCTCTGGACAGGACCGCTCCTATAATTCACCCCTCCACTTT.

This clone occurred once. The chain combines TRBV11-2 with TRBJ1-2, with D tentatively TRBD1 (5 bases). V shed 5 bases and J shed 7 bases, with 17 bases lying between them. The CDR3 runs to 14 residues. Per the germline V gene, CDR1 is SGHAT and CDR2 is FQNNGV. DNA of the CDR3: TGTGCCAGCAGCCTTCCGGGAGGGGCCGTTGGCTACACCTTC. The encoded protein is CASSLPGGAVGYTF.

This clone showed up just once. J is TRBJ2-7 and V is TRBV10-2; D possibly corresponds to TRBD2 (5 bases). This CDR3 contains 12 residues. V lost 8 bases and J lost 2, with 10 bases in between. CDR1 is WSHSY and CDR2 is SAAADI in the germline V gene. CDR3 residues: CASRPGTYEQYF. CDR3 DNA sequence: TGCGCCAGCCGGCCGGGGACCTACGAGCAGTACTTC.

The rearrangement uses TRBV19 and TRBJ2-5, with D unclear. The DNA end is a closer match to TRBJ2-7, so the J assignment may be wrong. The CDR3 sequence is 14 residues long. Germline V gene data show CDR1 as LNHDA and CDR2 as SQIVND (reference sequence). The CDR3 DNA follows: TGTGCCAGTAGTATATTACCGGGCTCCTACGAGCAGTACTTC. Its protein is CASSILPGSYEQYF.

The chain recombines TRBV19 with TRBJ1-2; D not resolved. The V and J ends lost 5 bases and 5 bases respectively, with 15 bases between them. Germline V CDR1 and CDR2: LNHDA, SQIVND (reference sequence). This CDR3 region has 14 residues. This CDR3 is CASSPLQSGYGYTF. The CDR3 coding sequence is TGTGCCAGTAGTCCACTCCAATCCGGGTATGGCTACACCTTC.

The genes are TRBV5-5 and TRBJ1-4, with a tentative D call TRBD1 (6 bases). Looked up from germline, CDR1 is SGHKS and CDR2 is YYEKEE (reference sequence). The CDR3 covers 12 residues. V lost 5 bases, J lost 5 bases, and 7 bases lay in between. CDR3 bases: TGTGCCAGCAGAGGGGGGAATGAAAAACTGTTTTTT. Translating it yields CASRGGNEKLFF.

The gene calls are TRBV5-4 and TRBJ2-2; TRBD2 matches 13 bases. From germline, CDR1 is SGHNT and CDR2 YYREEE (reference sequence). The CDR3 contains 15 residues. Losses at the gene ends were 4 bases for V and 8 bases for J; bases not matched to a gene: 5. The chain's CDR3 is CASSAGLAGYGELFF. CDR3 DNA: TGTGCCAGCAGCGCGGGACTAGCGGGGTATGGGGAGCTGTTTTTT.

The V gene is TRBV4-2, the J gene TRBJ2-1, with 9 bases aligning to TRBD2. Germline CDR1 LGHNA, CDR2 YNFKEQ. J gave up 10 bases and V 0 bases, and 19 bases lay outside the gene matches. The length of the CDR3 is 19 residues. As DNA, the CDR3 is TGTGCCAGCAGCCAAGACGAACCAGAGGGGCTAGCGGGGACCCCAGAGCAGTTCTTC. Protein product: CASSQDEPEGLAGTPEQFF.

Here the CDR3 reads CASSDAGTDTPYGYTF. For the CDR3, the DNA is TGTGCCAGCAGCGATGCCGGGACAGACACCCCCTATGGCTACACCTTC. The chain employs TRBV9 and TRBJ1-2, with 7 bases lining up with TRBD1. Germline CDR1 reads SGDLS; CDR2 reads YYNGEE. The ends lost 3 bases at V and 4 bases at J; junction bases unmatched: 12. CDR3 length: 16 residues.

The rearrangement joins TRBV5-5 to TRBJ2-7; 8 bases match TRBD2. The germline V gene has CDR1 SGHKS and CDR2 YYEKEE (reference sequence). This CDR3 has 15 amino acids. With V trimmed by 2 bases and J by 5 bases, 9 bases remained unmatched. In nucleotides, the CDR3 is TGTGCCAGCAGCTTTTTCAGCGGGGGCCTGAACGAGCAGTACTTC. Encoded protein: CASSFFSGGLNEQYF. The variable domain in full, completed from reference TRBV5-5 and TRBJ2-7, reads DAGVTQSPTHLIKTRGQQVTLRCSPISGHKSVSWYQQVLGQGPQFIFQYYEKEERGRGNFPDRFSARQFPNYSSELNVNALLLGDSALYLCASSFFSGGLNEQYFGPGTRLTVT.

The rearrangement links TRBV30 to TRBJ1-1; D might be TRBD1 (5 bases). The length of the CDR3 is 11 residues. Trimming took 4 bases from V and 4 from J, leaving 7 bases between them. CDR1 and CDR2 (germline): GTSNPN, SVGIG (reference sequence). Here the CDR3 reads CAWTGLTEAFF. CDR3 sequence (DNA): TGTGCCTGGACAGGGCTCACTGAAGCTTTCTTT. The variable domain in full, with the rest retrieved from reference TRBV30 and TRBJ1-1, is SQTIHQWPATLVQPVGSPLSLECTVEGTSNPNLYWYRQAAGRGLQLLFYSVGIGQISSEVPQNLSASRPQDRQFILSSKKLLLSDSGFYLCAWTGLTEAFFGQGTRLTVV.

The V and J genes are TRBV27 and TRBJ2-3, with TRBD1 as a possible D gene (5 bases). Germline CDR1 and CDR2: MNHEY and SMNVEV (reference sequence). The CDR3 totals 15 residues. The V gene lost 3 bases and the J gene lost 1 base, with 11 bases spanning the gap. As DNA, the CDR3 is TGTGCCAGCAGTTTCCAGGGTATGGGCACAGATACGCAGTATTTT. Its protein product is CASSFQGMGTDTQYF.

V and J are TRBV25-1 and TRBJ1-2, with 7 bases lining up with TRBD1. V shed 6 bases and J 4 bases; nucleotides not matched to a gene: 11. The CDR3 totals 15 residues. CDR1 and CDR2 from the germline V gene are MGHDK and SYGVNS. The DNA for the CDR3 is TGTGCCAGCAGCCCCTCGGGAGGGGGCACCTATGGCTACACCTTC. This sequence encodes CASSPSGGGTYGYTF.

The CDR3 DNA reads as TGTGCCAGCAGTCCATGGACTAGCGGGGATCCCCTAGATACGCAGTATTTT. It encodes CASSPWTSGDPLDTQYF. The chain recombines TRBV27 with TRBJ2-3, with 12 bases that match TRBD2. Germline V gene sequence: CDR1 MNHEY, CDR2 SMNVEV (reference sequence). The junction had 11 bases not matched to a gene; V was cut back by 5 bases and J by 5 bases. This CDR3 is built from 17 residues.

This clone was observed a handful of times. DNA for the CDR3: TGTGCCAGTAGTATTGACCTATCACGAGCGTACAAGGGCTACACCTTC. Translated: CASSIDLSRAYKGYTF. V is TRBV19 and J is TRBJ1-2, with D uncertain. This CDR3 has 16 residues. Between the trimmed V and J ends, which lost 3 bases and 8 bases, there was a span of 22 bases. Germline CDR1 is LNHDA and CDR2 is SQIVND (reference sequence). The full variable domain, with the rest looked up from reference TRBV19 and TRBJ1-2, is DGGITQSPKYLFRKEGQNVTLSCEQNLNHDAMYWYRQDPGQGLRLIYYSQIVNDFQKGDIAEGYSVSREKKESFPLTVTSAQKNPTAFYLCASSIDLSRAYKGYTFGSGTRLTVV.